The rows below give T cell receptor beta chains drawn from one sample of a study of T cell responses to AZD1222 COVID-19 vaccine. This table comes from immunoSEQ multiplex PCR, and its TCRdb copy is limited to in-frame clones, with some not included. The data contain tens of thousands of clones, around nine tenths of them singletons. The source material was peripheral blood, sampled 28 days after the second AZD1222 dose. Every receptor here comes from an adult who received the AZD1222 COVID-19 vaccine. Both conserved end residues are part of each CDR3. The order of the fields is J gene, V gene, clone size, D gene, CDR3 DNA, CDR3 protein. D genes are given only for firm matches. Size values are once, few and many counts, or a class for expanded clones, and some rows have none.

TRBJ2-1 TRBV28 - - TGTGCCAGCAGTCCGGGGGACTCCTACAATGAGCAGTTCTTC CASSPGDSYNEQFF
TRBJ1-1 TRBV5-1 - TRBD1 TGCGCCAGCAGCTTGACAGGGGGCGAAGCTGAAGCTTTCTTT CASSLTGGEAEAFF
TRBJ1-6 TRBV5-1 - TRBD1 TGCGCCAGCAGCGAGGGGACAGGGAGTTCACCCCTCCACTTT CASSEGTGSSPLHF
TRBJ1-1 TRBV7-8 - TRBD1 TGTGCCAGCAGCTCCTGGGACAGGGGGCTCACTGAAGCTTTCTTT CASSSWDRGLTEAFF
TRBJ1-2 TRBV3-1/TRBV3-2 once - TGTGCCAGCAGCCAAGTAGGGGTCGATGGCTACACCTTC CASSQVGVDGYTF
TRBJ2-7 TRBV29-1 - TRBD1 TGCAGCGTTGATAGAGACAGGGGAGACGAGCAGTACTTC CSVDRDRGDEQYF
TRBJ2-7 TRBV7-6 - TRBD2 TGTGCCAGCAGTTCATTCGGGACGGGGGGGCGGTACTTC CASSSFGTGGRYF
TRBJ2-1 TRBV10-3 - - TGTGCCATCAGAAGAGACAGTACCTCCTACAATGAGCAGTTCTTC CAIRRDSTSYNEQFF
TRBJ2-1 TRBV6-5 - - TGTGCCAGCAGTTTCCAGGGGTCTTACAATGAGCAGTTCTTC CASSFQGSYNEQFF
TRBJ1-2 TRBV9 - TRBD1 TGTGCCAGCAGCGGTACCGGGACAGCTAGCTATGGCTACACCTTC CASSGTGTASYGYTF
TRBJ1-1 TRBV19 - TRBD1 TGTGCCAGTAGTCCCCGGACAGGGGGTATTGTGACTGAAGCTTTCTTT CASSPRTGGIVTEAFF
TRBJ1-1 TRBV7-2 - TRBD1 TGTGCCAGCAACCTAAACAGGGGTTTCAATGAAGCTTTCTTT CASNLNRGFNEAFF
TRBJ2-1 TRBV12-3/TRBV12-4 - - TGTGCCAGCAGACCGCCGGGTGGGTATGAGTTCTTC CASRPPGGYEFF
TRBJ2-2 TRBV18 - - TGTGCCAGCTCACCACCTAGATACACCGGGGAGCTGTTTTTT CASSPPRYTGELFF
TRBJ2-7 TRBV5-1 - TRBD1 TGCGCCAGCAGCAACGACAGGGCTTCTTCGTACGAGCAGTACTTC CASSNDRASSYEQYF
TRBJ2-3 TRBV10-3 - TRBD2 TGTGCCATCAGTGACCCGGGACTAGCGGGAACAGATACGCAGTATTTT CAISDPGLAGTDTQYF
TRBJ2-7 TRBV11-1 - - TGTGCCAGCAGCCAATTATCGACAGGTCTCCACGAGCAGTACTTC CASSQLSTGLHEQYF
TRBJ1-1 TRBV2 - TRBD1 TGTGCCAGCAGTTTGGACAGGTTGGTGGCTTTCTTT CASSLDRLVAFF
TRBJ2-2 TRBV7-2 - - TGTGCCAGCAGCTCATCAGCTCGACAGAACACCGGGGAGCTGTTTTTT CASSSSARQNTGELFF
TRBJ2-3 TRBV7-2 once - TGTGCCAGCAGCTTTGTTGGCGGAGATAGCACAGATACGCAGTATTTT CASSFVGGDSTDTQYF
TRBJ1-1 TRBV6-2/TRBV6-3 - - TGTGCCAGCAGTTACGTCTCCCGGGGCGAAGCTTTCTTT CASSYVSRGEAFF
TRBJ2-3 TRBV9 - - TGTGCCAGCAGCGTATTCATGAGCCAGGAGACAGATACGCAGTATTTT CASSVFMSQETDTQYF
TRBJ2-5 TRBV10-2 - TRBD2 TGCGCCAGCAGACCCGGGGTAGCGGGATTCCAAGAGACCCAGTACTTC CASRPGVAGFQETQYF
TRBJ1-5 TRBV15 - - TGTGCCACCAGCAGATGGAGGGGTAGCAATCAGCCCCAGCATTTT CATSRWRGSNQPQHF
TRBJ1-2 TRBV11-2 - - TGTGCCAGCAGCCTCAGGCTAACTAACTATGGCTACACCTTC CASSLRLTNYGYTF
TRBJ1-2 TRBV20-1 - - TGCAGTGCTAATAAGGCTGGTGGCTACACCTTC CSANKAGGYTF
TRBJ1-2 TRBV5-4 - - TGTGCCAGCAGCTTGCCGGAGAACTATGGCTACACCTTC CASSLPENYGYTF
TRBJ1-5 TRBV19 - TRBD1 TGTGCCAGTAGTATCGGACAGGGGGTGGGTCAGCCCCAGCATTTT CASSIGQGVGQPQHF
TRBJ2-2 TRBV19 - - TGTGCCAGTAGTATTCTTCTGGACACCGGGGAGCTGTTTTTT CASSILLDTGELFF
TRBJ2-1 TRBV7-2 - - TGTGCCAGCAGCGCAAGCCCCACGGGGGTGGCGTTCTTC CASSASPTGVAFF
TRBJ1-5 TRBV6-2/TRBV6-3 once TRBD1 TGTGCCAGCAGTTATCGAACCGGGACAGGGAGGATGGGCAATCAGCCCCAGCATTTT CASSYRTGTGRMGNQPQHF
TRBJ1-1 TRBV14 - - TGTGCCAGCAGCCCCTACCCCATTTACATGAACACTGAAGCTTTCTTT CASSPYPIYMNTEAFF
TRBJ1-3 TRBV25-1 - - TGTGCCAGCGGGGGGTCGGGGGACTGGGCCCCCACCATATATTTT CASGGSGDWAPTIYF
TRBJ1-4 TRBV14 - TRBD1 TGTGCCAGCAGCCAAGATAACCAGAAGGGGGCAAAACTGTTTTTT CASSQDNQKGAKLFF
TRBJ2-7 TRBV5-4 - - TGTGCCAGCAGCGCTACGGGGGACGAGCAGTACTTC CASSATGDEQYF
TRBJ2-7 TRBV7-2 - - TGTGCCAGCAGCTTGAGGCAGGCGTCCTACGAGCAGTACTTC CASSLRQASYEQYF
TRBJ2-5 TRBV4-3 - TRBD2 TGCGCCAGCAGCCAAGGCTGGACTAGCGGGGGAGAGACCCAGTACTTC CASSQGWTSGGETQYF
TRBJ2-1 TRBV24-1 - - TGTGCCACCAGTGACGCCTCAGGGCAGGGCCCATACAATGAGCAGTTCTTC CATSDASGQGPYNEQFF
TRBJ1-4 TRBV9 - - TGTGCCAGCAGCGTAGCTGAGGGGCAGAGACTGTTTTTT CASSVAEGQRLFF
TRBJ1-2 TRBV11-2 - TRBD1 TGTGCCAGCAGCCGGACAGGTCAATCGGGCTACACCTTC CASSRTGQSGYTF
TRBJ1-6 TRBV7-9 - - TGTGCCAGCAGCCTCCCCGGTGGGACGACTAATTCACCCCTCCACTTT CASSLPGGTTNSPLHF
TRBJ1-2 TRBV6-2/TRBV6-3 - - TGTGCCAGCAGTTACTCCGCCCGGACCTTCAACTATGGCTACACCTTC CASSYSARTFNYGYTF
TRBJ1-3 TRBV6-2/TRBV6-3 - - TGTGCCAGCAGCTCCCACGGTGCTGGAAACACCATATATTTT CASSSHGAGNTIYF
TRBJ2-7 TRBV11-2 once - TGTGCCAGCAGCTTAGAGTGGCGCTACGAGCAGTACTTC CASSLEWRYEQYF
TRBJ1-4 TRBV18 once - TGTGCCAGCTCACCAAGGACAGCAACTAATGAAAAACTGTTTTTT CASSPRTATNEKLFF
TRBJ2-7 TRBV2 once TRBD2 TGTGCCAGCAGCCCCGCCGGGGGGGAGCAGTACTTC CASSPAGGEQYF
TRBJ2-5 TRBV5-1 - TRBD1 TGCGCCAGCAGCCCGTCCGGGACAGGGGGGGAGACCCAGTACTTC CASSPSGTGGETQYF
TRBJ1-3 TRBV6-5 - - TGTGCCAGCACTGCTTTCGGGGGCTCAGGAAACACCATATATTTT CASTAFGGSGNTIYF
TRBJ1-2 TRBV27 - TRBD1 TGTGCCAGCAGTCCCCGGACAGGGCCGGGCTACACCTTC CASSPRTGPGYTF
TRBJ2-5 TRBV5-8 - - TGTGCCAGCAGCTTGCGGGGGAGAGAGACCCAGTACTTC CASSLRGRETQYF
TRBJ2-3 TRBV4-3 few TRBD1 TGCGCCAGCAGCCAAGATTGGGGACAGGGGGGAGATACGCAGTATTTT CASSQDWGQGGDTQYF
TRBJ1-1 TRBV15 - - TGTGCCACCAGCATTAATACAAGAACTGAAGCTTTCTTT CATSINTRTEAFF
TRBJ1-5 TRBV20-1 - TRBD1 TGCAGTGCTAGTACAGGGGGGAGCAATCAGCCCCAGCATTTT CSASTGGSNQPQHF
TRBJ1-4 TRBV2 - - TGTGCCAGCAACACAGGGAGGGAAAAACTGTTTTTT CASNTGREKLFF
TRBJ2-3 TRBV24-1 - - TGTGCCATCTCGACGGGATTTAGCACAGATACGCAGTATTTT CAISTGFSTDTQYF
TRBJ1-2 TRBV28 - - TGTGCCAGCAGGGAGAACTATGGCTACACCTTC CASRENYGYTF
TRBJ2-1 TRBV4-3 - TRBD2 TGCGCCAGCAGCCAAGAGGGAGGGTACAATGAGCAGTTCTTC CASSQEGGYNEQFF
TRBJ2-1 TRBV20-1 - TRBD1 TGCAGTGCTAGTGGGACAGGGGGATCTGGTGAGCAGTTCTTC CSASGTGGSGEQFF